The rows below give T cell receptor beta chains drawn from one sample of a study of CD8 T cells in ankylosing spondylitis. TCRdb reprocessed the 5' RACE reads with MiXCR, giving one entry per CDR3 protein. The table lists about 540,000 distinct CDR3 sequences, 12% of them singletons. Sequencing input: blood, either unsorted or a sorted T cell fraction (not recorded which). Every receptor here comes from a male donor with ankylosing spondylitis. Each CDR3 is given with its conserved first and last residue.

TRBV27,TRBJ2-3,CASSPFRQGGDTQYF
TRBV20-1,TRBJ2-1,CSAIGTSGAGYNEQFF
TRBV2,TRBJ2-4,CASSESQLAKNIQYF
TRBV10-3,TRBJ1-5,CAISERTGDQPQHF
TRBV5-1,TRBJ2-5,CASSPIVGGRETQYF
TRBV6-1,TRBJ2-4,CASSRTSGTSLAKNIQYF
TRBV12-3/TRBV12-4,TRBJ1-1,CASSLESGAEAFF
TRBV5-5,TRBJ2-7,CASRPLEGRPYEQYF
TRBV18,TRBJ1-2,CASSPGTGTYGYTF
TRBV30,TRBJ2-5,CAWSRTGAETQYF
TRBV20-1,TRBJ2-1,CSARTWVDNEQFF
TRBV12-3/TRBV12-4,TRBJ1-5,CASSSGEQPQHF
TRBV20-1,TRBJ2-7,CSARDYRAQYEQYF
TRBV7-7,TRBJ2-1,CASSLAFVSFNEQFF
TRBV4-1,TRBJ1-4,CASSPPGQANEKLFF
TRBV20-1,TRBJ2-1,CSAGPSGPRQYNEQFF
TRBV5-1,TRBJ2-2,CASSLRTGMNTGELFF
TRBV5-1,TRBJ1-4,CASSAGGGEKLFF
TRBV2,TRBJ1-2,CASSFGQGGGYTF
TRBV27,TRBJ2-1,CASSLRVAGVLYNEQFF
TRBV20-1,TRBJ1-4,CSASTGRGEKLFF
TRBV9,TRBJ2-3,CASSVQGGTDTQYF
TRBV11-3,TRBJ2-5,CASRSRRQETQYF
TRBV2,TRBJ2-5,CASVYQETQYF
TRBV5-1,TRBJ1-4,CASSPGAEGLQNEKLFF
TRBV14,TRBJ2-2,CASSQLADRTGELFF
TRBV5-1,TRBJ1-3,CASSSGTDSGNTIYF
TRBV5-6,TRBJ1-1,CASSRGRGYAEAFF
TRBV27,TRBJ1-1,CASVRTGGFFTEAFF
TRBV6-1,TRBJ2-3,CASGFGADTQYF
TRBV11-2,TRBJ1-2,CASSRAGRYYGYTF
TRBV12-3/TRBV12-4,TRBJ2-3,CASSLTPLASSTDTQYF
TRBV24-1,TRBJ2-2,CATSDRATGELFF
TRBV3-1,TRBJ1-1,CASSRTESTEAFF
TRBV25-1,TRBJ2-1,CASVGLAGDNEQFF
TRBV7-2,TRBJ1-5,CASSQGQVLNQPQHF
TRBV10-3,TRBJ2-1,CAIRGSPGNEQFF
TRBV20-1,TRBJ1-5,CSARKDRDQPQHF
TRBV12-3/TRBV12-4,TRBJ1-2,CASSLMARGIYGYTF
TRBV5-1,TRBJ2-3,CASSLAPSGRTDTQYF
TRBV5-1,TRBJ1-1,CASSLGPGPDTEAFF
TRBV3-1,TRBJ1-5,CASSRGTWNQPQHF
TRBV5-5,TRBJ1-1,CASQGPGRTEAFF
TRBV5-1,TRBJ1-1,CASSLELQNTEAFF
TRBV4-2,TRBJ2-3,CASSQPGQGLTDTQYF
TRBV5-1,TRBJ2-6,CASSRGTLEANVLTF
TRBV7-9,TRBJ2-2,CASSYTLPGELFF
TRBV12-5,TRBJ2-1,CASGPSGRARNEQFF
TRBV7-9,TRBJ2-7,CASSPWEQAGEQYF
TRBV24-1,TRBJ1-1,CATSVGGDTEAFF
TRBV3-1,TRBJ1-1,CASTLSGINTEAFF